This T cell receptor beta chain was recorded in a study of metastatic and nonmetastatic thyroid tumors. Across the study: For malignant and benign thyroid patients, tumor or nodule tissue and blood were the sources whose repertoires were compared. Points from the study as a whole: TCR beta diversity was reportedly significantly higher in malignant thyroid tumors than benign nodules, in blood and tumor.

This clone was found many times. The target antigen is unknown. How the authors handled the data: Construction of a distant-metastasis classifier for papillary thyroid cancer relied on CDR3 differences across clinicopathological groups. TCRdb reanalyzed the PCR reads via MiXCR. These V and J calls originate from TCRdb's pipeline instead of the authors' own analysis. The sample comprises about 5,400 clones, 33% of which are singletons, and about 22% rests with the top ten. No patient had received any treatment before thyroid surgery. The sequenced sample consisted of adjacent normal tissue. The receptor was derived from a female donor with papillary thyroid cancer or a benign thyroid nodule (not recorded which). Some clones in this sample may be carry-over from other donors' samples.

The CDR3 DNA follows: TGCGCCAGCAGCCAAGATCACACATATAGCAATCAGCCCCAGCATTTT. Its protein product is CASSQDHTYSNQPQHF. The chain couples TRBV4-1 to TRBJ1-5; D not certain. Trimming left V 0 bases short and J 0 bases short, with 9 bases between. The V gene's germline CDR1 is MGHRA and CDR2 YSYEKL. This CDR3 is 16 amino acids long.